Below are 3 T cell receptor beta chains sequenced from a single sample in a study of OX40 agonist ivuxolimab in advanced cancers. Sequencing was performed with immunoSEQ multiplex PCR; in TCRdb, only in-frame clones are kept and a portion is missing. The sample holds 71,000 or so clones, roughly 93% seen once. Here the sequenced sample was CD4+ or CD8+ T cells sorted from blood, taken in a trial of the OX40 agonist ivuxolimab. These receptors all stem from an adult with an advanced solid tumor such as melanoma, head and neck, liver or kidney cancer.

This sequence joins TRBV11-2 and TRBJ2-1; TRBD1 matches 11 bases. The germline V gene has CDR1 SGHAT and CDR2 FQNNGV. V shed 1 base, J shed 7 bases, and the junction held 6 bases outside the gene matches. The CDR3 sequence is 16 residues long. Written as DNA, the CDR3 is TGTGCCAGCAGCTTAGGGACAGGGGGCGCAAAAAATGAGCAGTTCTTC. This codes for CASSLGTGGAKNEQFF.

The gene calls are TRBV4-1 and TRBJ2-1; TRBD2 agrees at 7 bases. The J segment lost 4 bases and the V segment lost 3 bases, leaving 12 bases of the junction unmatched. CDR1 and CDR2 from the germline V gene are MGHRA and YSYEKL. This CDR3 comprises 17 residues. As DNA, the CDR3 is TGCGCCAGCAGCCAGGGACCGGGGGAGGGCACTTACAATGAGCAGTTCTTC. Protein: CASSQGPGEGTYNEQFF.

This rearrangement joins TRBV5-5 to TRBJ2-5; D is possibly TRBD2 (7 bases). CDR1 is SGHKS, CDR2 YYEKEE, per germline (reference sequence). V lost 0 bases to trimming and J lost 7 bases, with 22 bases between them. This CDR3 region has 17 residues. The CDR3 sequence is CASSLEGGGHGLGTQYF. DNA of the CDR3: TGTGCCAGCAGCTTGGAGGGCGGGGGCCACGGACTTGGGACCCAGTACTTC.